This T cell receptor (beta chain) was profiled in a study of T-cell memory formation after mild COVID-19. Study-level information: TCR clusters were largely donor specific. Study-wide findings and caveats: Some responding clones appeared in pre-infection memory, suggesting cross-reactive memory joined. Those CD4+ clones that contracted were mainly in CM and EM (CD8+ ones in EMRA).

V trimming: 5 bases; J trimming: 4 bases; junction bases outside the gene matches: 7. This CDR3 is built from 14 residues. Germline CDR1 SNHLY, CDR2 FYNNEI. Each CDR3 protein gets one entry after TCRdb re-called the 5' RACE reads with MiXCR. The sample holds some 410,000 distinct CDR3 sequences, 20% to 30% seen once. This clonotype was counted only a few times. What it recognizes is unknown. V is TRBV2 and J is TRBJ1-1; 7 nucleotides match TRBD1. Sequencing was performed on PBMCs or a T cell subset sorted from them (not recorded which). This TCR came from an adult woman who had mild COVID-19 (a few samples of this study predate the infection). Cell type and time point are not known. The CDR3 region has the DNA TGTGCCAGCAGTTTGACAGGGTTCATCACTGAAGCTTTCTTT. This sequence encodes CASSLTGFITEAFF.